The clone carrying this TCR beta chain was recorded a few times. This entry is derived from a study of blood T cell repertoires in COVID-19. TCRdb's table, derived via immunoSEQ multiplex PCR, lists solely in-frame clones and lacks some. Here the sample spans 210,000 or so clones, roughly nine tenths being singletons. CDR1 SEHNR and CDR2 FQNEAQ come from the germline V gene (reference sequence). The length of the CDR3 is 15 residues. Trimming removed 5 bases from V and 0 bases from J; junction bases left unmatched: 2. This sequence originates from a woman aged 45-59 years with acute or convalescent COVID-19. The chain uses TRBV7-9 and TRBJ2-1; 9 nucleotides align to TRBD2. The source material was peripheral blood. The DNA for the CDR3 is TGTGCCAGCAGCGATAGCGGGAGCTCCTACAATGAGCAGTTCTTC. Encoded protein: CASSDSGSSYNEQFF.